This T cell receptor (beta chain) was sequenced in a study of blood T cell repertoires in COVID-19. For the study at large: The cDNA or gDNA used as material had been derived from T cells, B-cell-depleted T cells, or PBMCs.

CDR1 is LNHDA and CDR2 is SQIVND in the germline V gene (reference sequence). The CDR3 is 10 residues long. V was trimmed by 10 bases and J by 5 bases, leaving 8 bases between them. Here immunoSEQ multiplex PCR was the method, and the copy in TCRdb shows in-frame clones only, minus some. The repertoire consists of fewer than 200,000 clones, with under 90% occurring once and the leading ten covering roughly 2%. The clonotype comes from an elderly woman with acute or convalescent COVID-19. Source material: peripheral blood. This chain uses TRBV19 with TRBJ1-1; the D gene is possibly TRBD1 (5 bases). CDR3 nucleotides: TGTGCCACTAAGGGGACTGAAGCTTTCTTT. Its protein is CATKGTEAFF.